This TCR beta chain was documented in a study of CD8+ T cells in alopecia areata. As for the study in general: Grafted skin came from C3H/HeJ donors with spontaneous alopecia (roughly 6-12 months old) and was placed on approximately 7-11-week-old female C3H/HeJ mice.

Scientists pooled cutaneous lymph node cells and sorted them on CD4, CD8alpha, NKG2D, NKG2ACE and other markers. The CDR3 sequence is 16 residues long. Germline-derived CDR1 and CDR2 are LGHNA and YNLKQL (reference sequence). V lost 0 bases to trimming and J lost 3 bases; unmatched junction nucleotides: 3. This clone appeared a few times. Its antigen remains unknown. Here the gene names and germline are mouse. Coverage ceases 4 residues before the CDR3 finishes, and the germline J gene fills in the end. Extraction of RNA preceded its reverse transcription into cDNA, which served as the sequencing template. Sequenced by immunoSEQ multiplex PCR; TCRdb stores in-frame clones only, minus some. The sample was found to contain 250,000 or so clones, and every one recurs. Study-level results: Clonality in lesional scalp, especially alopecia totalis/universalis, exceeded that of normal scalp. The study found TCR sharing across patients less clear than in mice, possibly for HLA reasons.

Material for sequencing was CD4+ T cells sorted from a lymph node. J is TRBJ2-1 and V is TRBV5, with 9 bases matching TRBD1. This receptor was identified in a C3H/HeJ mouse with alopecia areata. Mouse strain MHC haplotype: H2-k. The CDR3 DNA, read in part, is TGTGCCAGCAGCCAAGAACGGACAGGGGTCTATGCT. Its translation: CASSQERTGVYA. The whole CDR3 sequence is CASSQERTGVYAEQFF.